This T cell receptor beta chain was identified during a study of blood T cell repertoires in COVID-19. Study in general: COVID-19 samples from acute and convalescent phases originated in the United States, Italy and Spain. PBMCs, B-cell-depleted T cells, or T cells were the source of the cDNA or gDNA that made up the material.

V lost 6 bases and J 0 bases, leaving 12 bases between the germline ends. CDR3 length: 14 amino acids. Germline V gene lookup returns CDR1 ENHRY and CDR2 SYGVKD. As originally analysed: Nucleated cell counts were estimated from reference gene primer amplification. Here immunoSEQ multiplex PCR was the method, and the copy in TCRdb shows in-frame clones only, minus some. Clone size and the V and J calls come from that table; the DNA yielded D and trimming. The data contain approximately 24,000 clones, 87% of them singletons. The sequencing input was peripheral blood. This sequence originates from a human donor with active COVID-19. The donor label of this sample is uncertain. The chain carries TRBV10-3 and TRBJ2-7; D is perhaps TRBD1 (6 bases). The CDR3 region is CAISGTGNSYEQYF. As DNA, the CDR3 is TGTGCCATCAGCGGTACAGGGAACTCCTACGAGCAGTACTTC.